This TCR beta chain comes out of a study of blood T cell repertoires in COVID-19. Study details: The samples span acute and convalescent COVID-19 from the United States, Italy and Spain. PBMCs, B-cell-depleted T cells, or T cells were the source of the cDNA or gDNA that made up the material.

In the original workflow: Amplifying reference gene primers gave estimates of nucleated cell counts. Generated by immunoSEQ multiplex PCR, the TCRdb table keeps only in-frame clones and is missing some. V and J calls and clone size are those listed in that table; D and trimming were worked out from the DNA. The table includes hundreds of thousands of clones, about 90% detected once. Seattle cases were enrolled at active infection and followed longitudinally. Sequenced material: peripheral blood. The origin of this receptor is a man younger than 35 with COVID-19, enrolled during active disease.

This CDR3 reads CASSWTGEGETQYF. CDR3 in DNA: TGCGCCAGCAGCTGGACCGGAGAGGGAGAGACCCAGTACTTC. The V and J genes are TRBV5-1 and TRBJ2-5; D is perhaps TRBD2 (5 bases). This CDR3 is built from 14 residues. Germline CDR1 and CDR2: SGHRS and YFSETQ. Trimming took off 3 bases at V and 4 bases at J, with 13 bases between the two ends.